These T cell receptor beta chains were read from a single sample in a study of cytomegalovirus exposure and HLA in healthy donors. Clones were read by immunoSEQ multiplex PCR, and TCRdb kept only the in-frame ones, dropping some. This sample has about 110,000 clones, with about 85% found just once. The sequencing input was PBMCs. The receptors were gathered from a woman in her late teens or twenties in good health and CMV-seropositive. Both conserved end residues are part of each CDR3. D genes are given only for firm matches. Part of the rows lack a size; the others show once, few, many or a class for expanded clones.

clone_size	v_call	j_call	d_call	cdr3_nt	cdr3_aa
-	TRBV28	TRBJ2-3	TRBD2	TGTGCCAGCAGTTTACCCCGGGGACTAGGGACGAATACGCAGTATTTT	CASSLPRGLGTNTQYF
-	TRBV19	TRBJ2-1	TRBD2	TGTGCCAGTAGCCTCGTATCGGGACTAGCGGGAAACAATGAGCAGTTCTTC	CASSLVSGLAGNNEQFF
once	TRBV4-3	TRBJ2-1	-	TGCGCCAGCAGCCAAAAGGGGGGGGCTAGCGGAAGCTCCTACAATGAGCAGTTCTTC	CASSQKGGASGSSYNEQFF
-	TRBV7-9	TRBJ1-4	TRBD1	TGTGCCAGCAGCCCGACAGGGTTAGGTGAAAAACTGTTTTTT	CASSPTGLGEKLFF
-	TRBV7-9	TRBJ1-4	-	TGTGCCAGCAGCTTCGGGGAGGGGTTTATGCTGTTTTTT	CASSFGEGFMLFF
-	TRBV6-1	TRBJ2-2	-	TGTGCCAGCAGTGAACAGTTCACCGGGGAGCTGTTTTTT	CASSEQFTGELFF
-	TRBV18	TRBJ2-5	TRBD2	TGTGCCAGCTCATTTTATTCTAGCGGGGGGGCTCGGGGAGAGACCCAGTACTTC	CASSFYSSGGARGETQYF
-	TRBV9	TRBJ1-2	TRBD1	TGTGCCAGCAGCGTAGGACAGGGCATTTTCTATGGCTACACCTTC	CASSVGQGIFYGYTF
-	TRBV7-9	TRBJ2-1	-	TGTGCCAGCAGCTTAGATGGGGCGGATGAGCAGTTCTTC	CASSLDGADEQFF
-	TRBV6-5	TRBJ1-1	-	TGTGCCAGCAGACTCTCAGTGGGGGCGAACACTGAAGCTTTCTTT	CASRLSVGANTEAFF
few	TRBV2	TRBJ1-2	-	TGTGCCAGCAGTGATCTGAGCGGCTACACCTTC	CASSDLSGYTF
-	TRBV28	TRBJ1-4	TRBD1	TGTGCCAGCAGTGCGCCGGGACAGATATCTAATGAAAAACTGTTTTTT	CASSAPGQISNEKLFF
-	TRBV4-1	TRBJ2-1	TRBD1	TGCGCCAGCAGCCAAGTGGGCAGGGGGCATGAGCAGTTCTTC	CASSQVGRGHEQFF
-	TRBV7-9	TRBJ2-3	-	TGTGCCAGCAGCCGGACATCATTCACAGATACGCAGTATTTT	CASSRTSFTDTQYF
-	TRBV6-6	TRBJ2-1	-	TGTGCCAGCAGTTACTCGAGGGAGAATGAGCAGTTCTTC	CASSYSRENEQFF
-	TRBV6-1	TRBJ2-6	-	TGTGCCAGCAGCAGGGTCTCTGGGGCCAACGTCCTGACTTTC	CASSRVSGANVLTF
-	TRBV4-1	TRBJ1-5	-	TGCGCCAGCAGACGACAGGACGCGAATCAGCCCCAGCATTTT	CASRRQDANQPQHF
-	TRBV18	TRBJ1-2	-	TGTGCCAGCTCACCACGAGGTGATGGCTACACCTTC	CASSPRGDGYTF
-	TRBV11-2	TRBJ2-5	-	TGTGCCAGCAGCTCTTCAGTAAGGCGGGAGACCCAGTACTTC	CASSSSVRRETQYF
few	TRBV7-6	TRBJ1-5	-	TGTGCCAGCAGCTCCGGGGAGAATCAGCCCCAGCATTTT	CASSSGENQPQHF
-	TRBV6-5	TRBJ1-1	TRBD1	TGTGCCAGCAAGCCCCGACAGGGCGACACTGAAGCTTTCTTT	CASKPRQGDTEAFF
-	TRBV9	TRBJ2-1	TRBD2	TGTGCCAGCAGCCCCCGACGCGGAGCGGGGGCCCACTCCTACAATGAGCAGTTCTTC	CASSPRRGAGAHSYNEQFF
-	TRBV29-1	TRBJ2-7	TRBD1	TGCAGCGTCCAGAGGGGGCGCTACGAGCAGTACTTC	CSVQRGRYEQYF
-	TRBV7-9	TRBJ1-4	TRBD1	TGTGCCAGCAGCTCCCAGGGGGGAAATAATGAAAAACTGTTTTTT	CASSSQGGNNEKLFF
-	TRBV19	TRBJ1-6	-	TGTGCCACCGGACAGACAAGCTCCTATAATTCACCCCTCCACTTT	CATGQTSSYNSPLHF
-	TRBV11-3	TRBJ1-1	TRBD1	TGTGCCAGCAGGGGGACAGGCGATAACACTGAAGCTTTCTTT	CASRGTGDNTEAFF
-	TRBV7-2	TRBJ2-5	TRBD2	TGTGCCAGCAGCCATGCTAGCGGGGGGTTCCAAGAGACCCAGTACTTC	CASSHASGGFQETQYF
-	TRBV7-6	TRBJ2-2	TRBD1	TGTGCCAGCAGCACGGGACAGGGATACACCGGGGAGCTGTTTTTT	CASSTGQGYTGELFF
few	TRBV28	TRBJ1-6	TRBD1	TGTGCCAGCACCCTCGGGGGACAGGGTAATTCACCCCTCCACTTT	CASTLGGQGNSPLHF
-	TRBV15	TRBJ1-2	-	TGTGCCACCAGCAGAGGGGACTTGGGCTATGGCTACACCTTC	CATSRGDLGYGYTF
-	TRBV4-3	TRBJ1-5	-	TGCGCCAGCAGCCAAGATGTCGGGGGGGGTTATAGCAATCAGCCCCAGCATTTT	CASSQDVGGGYSNQPQHF
-	TRBV19	TRBJ1-1	-	TGTGCCAGTAGTTTTCGTCCGGGGAGGGGGGTGATACGTGAAGCTTTCTTT	CASSFRPGRGVIREAFF
-	TRBV4-1	TRBJ2-1	TRBD1	TGCGCCAGCAGCCGACAGGGAGTGGATGAGCAGTTCTTC	CASSRQGVDEQFF
once	TRBV4-3	TRBJ2-1	-	TGCGCCAGCAGCCAAGAATTCCACCACGGGGGTGAGCAGTTCTTC	CASSQEFHHGGEQFF
-	TRBV9	TRBJ2-3	TRBD2	TGTGCCAGCAGCCCGGGACTAGCGGATACGCAGTATTTT	CASSPGLADTQYF
-	TRBV10-3	TRBJ1-6	-	TGTGCCAGACAGCAGGGGCTTAATTCACCCCTCCACTTT	CARQQGLNSPLHF
-	TRBV19	TRBJ2-7	TRBD2	TGTGCCAGTAGTATCGGGGAAGGTCCTAGCGGTTTCTACGAGCAGTACTTC	CASSIGEGPSGFYEQYF
-	TRBV9	TRBJ2-5	TRBD1	TGTGCCAGCAGCGTAGGAGGGACAGGGGTCCAAGAGACCCAGTACTTC	CASSVGGTGVQETQYF
-	TRBV28	TRBJ2-1	-	TGTGCCAGCAGGTCCTCGACTAGATACGATGAGCAGTTCTTC	CASRSSTRYDEQFF
once	TRBV21-1	TRBJ2-7	-	TGTGCCAGCAGCAAACCCCTCCAGCGGGGGCCCACCTACGAGCAGTACTTC	CASSKPLQRGPTYEQYF
-	TRBV6-5	TRBJ2-2	TRBD1	TGTGCCAGCCACCTGGGACAGTCTGACACCGGGGAGCTGTTTTTT	CASHLGQSDTGELFF
-	TRBV28	TRBJ1-2	-	TGTGCCAGCAGTCTCGGGCAGGGGCAATATGGCTACACCTTC	CASSLGQGQYGYTF
-	TRBV7-9	TRBJ2-5	-	TGTGCCAGCAGCTTACATGGAGGGGAGGAGACCCAGTACTTC	CASSLHGGEETQYF
-	TRBV28	TRBJ1-5	-	TGTGCCAGCAGTCGCGGGGGGGGATCTCTCGATAGTCAGCCCCAGCATTTT	CASSRGGGSLDSQPQHF
-	TRBV19	TRBJ1-1	-	TGTGCCAGTAGTATTTCTTGGAACACTGAAGCTTTCTTT	CASSISWNTEAFF
once	TRBV2	TRBJ2-2	TRBD2	TGTGCCAGCAGTGCCGCACTAGCGGGGGACCGCGGCTTTTACACCGGGGAGCTGTTTTTT	CASSAALAGDRGFYTGELFF
-	TRBV2	TRBJ2-7	TRBD2	TGTGCCAGGCAGCGGGGGGGTCTCTACGAGCAGTACTTC	CARQRGGLYEQYF
-	TRBV19	TRBJ1-2	TRBD1	TGTGCCAGTAGCTTTACAGGGGTCTCGTCTACTAACTATGGCTACACCTTC	CASSFTGVSSTNYGYTF